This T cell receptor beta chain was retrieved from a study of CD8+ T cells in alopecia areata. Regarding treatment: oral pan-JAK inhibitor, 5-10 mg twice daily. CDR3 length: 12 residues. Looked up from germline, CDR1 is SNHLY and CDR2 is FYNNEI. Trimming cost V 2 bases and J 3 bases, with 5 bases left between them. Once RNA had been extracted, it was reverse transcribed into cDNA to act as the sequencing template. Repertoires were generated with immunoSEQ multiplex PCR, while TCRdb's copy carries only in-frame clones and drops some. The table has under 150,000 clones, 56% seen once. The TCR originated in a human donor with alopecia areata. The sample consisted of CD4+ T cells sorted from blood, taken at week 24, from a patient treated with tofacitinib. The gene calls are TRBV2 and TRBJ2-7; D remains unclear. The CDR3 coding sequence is TGTGCCAGCAGTGAAATTGGCTACGAGCAGTACTTC. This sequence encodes CASSEIGYEQYF.